A selection of T cell receptor beta chains follows, all from one sample in a study of blood T cells in healthy people across ages. One entry per CDR3 protein results from TCRdb running MiXCR on the 5' RACE reads. The profile shows 1.5 million to 2 million distinct CDR3 sequences, under 30% of them singletons. Source material: blood. These receptors all come from a woman aged 25 to 39 in good health. Each CDR3 is given with its conserved first and last residue.

v_call	j_call	cdr3_aa
TRBV5-1	TRBJ1-2	CASRPRGSNYGYTF
TRBV7-9	TRBJ2-1	CASNQRGTSYNEQFF
TRBV3-1	TRBJ2-4	CACSQGRAVEQYF
TRBV7-3	TRBJ2-1	CASSLKGGPSGYNEQFF
TRBV11-1	TRBJ2-5	CASSPTAYRAGTGEQYF
TRBV28	-	CASGLDYYEQYF
TRBV30	TRBJ2-7	CAWSVSPQGAYEQYF
TRBV20-1	TRBJ1-4	CSAETSTNEKLFF
TRBV11-1	TRBJ2-3	CASRQRGDPQYF
TRBV20-1	TRBJ2-4	CSARDPVDTNIQYF
TRBV20-1	TRBJ1-2	CSARDPRASYGYTF
TRBV5-1	TRBJ1-2	CASSLYGQAGGYTF
TRBV11-2	TRBJ2-3	CASSLDGLSDTQYF
TRBV28	TRBJ2-7	CASLSPGQAYEQYF
TRBV20-1	TRBJ2-7	CSARVSSVNLGERYF
TRBV27	TRBJ2-5	CASSPPWTGKETQYF
TRBV12-3/TRBV12-4	TRBJ1-2	CASSRRQDGYTF
TRBV7-9	TRBJ2-1	CASSPPSLAGGYNEQFF
TRBV7-3	TRBJ1-1	CASSLYGGRNTEAFF
TRBV29-1	TRBJ1-2	CSVEDRAGRGYGYTF
TRBV18	TRBJ2-3	CASSPSPGPTDTQYF
TRBV6-1	TRBJ2-4	CASSGVGQIAKNIQYF
TRBV7-2	TRBJ2-7	CASSLGLASHEQYF
TRBV12-3/TRBV12-4	TRBJ2-2	CASQTGLMTGELFF
TRBV7-6	TRBJ1-4	CASSRWTGGNSEKLFF
TRBV15	TRBJ1-6	CATSRDRQGTPLHF
TRBV20-1	TRBJ2-1	CSARRASGRGNEQFF
TRBV4-2	-	CASSQVQSGSGRFYEQYF
TRBV7-2	TRBJ2-1	CASSPRGAAYNEQFF
TRBV20-1	TRBJ2-5	CSARTFRGETQYF
TRBV6-5	TRBJ2-1	CASSYLTGGLHNEQFF
TRBV20-1	TRBJ2-5	CSATSGSRKETQYF
TRBV2	TRBJ2-5	CASSEPPETQYF
TRBV12-3/TRBV12-4	TRBJ1-1	CAGTPSPDREAFF
TRBV20-1	TRBJ2-5	CSARVTGQETQYF
TRBV7-3	TRBJ2-1	CASSLGGAVEQFF
TRBV5-5	TRBJ1-2	CASSWGGANYGYTF
TRBV6-5	TRBJ2-4	CASWDSRAKNIQYF
TRBV6-6	TRBJ1-1	CASRSNSRANTEAFF
TRBV29-1	TRBJ2-2	CSVAGTSGLAGELFF
TRBV12-3/TRBV12-4	TRBJ1-2	CASSSHYGYTF
TRBV20-1	TRBJ2-7	CSASTSGRPYEQYF
TRBV7-9	TRBJ1-4	CASSYGTENEKLFF
TRBV11-2	TRBJ2-3	CASSFAGLLTDAQYF
TRBV29-1	TRBJ2-5	CSATGRDWGDRSQYF
TRBV7-2	TRBJ2-7	CAGREAGAAGEQYF
TRBV11-2	TRBJ2-1	CASSQAVAGEGYEQFF
TRBV5-1	TRBJ2-3	CASSWTGQGADTQYF
TRBV30	TRBJ2-7	CAWSKGGGSYEQYF
TRBV20-1	TRBJ2-1	CSASLDYNEQFF
TRBV4-2	TRBJ2-5	CASSQGDRETQYF
TRBV4-3	TRBJ2-1	CASSLTEGAYNEQFF
TRBV12-3/TRBV12-4	TRBJ2-5	CASNTGTGGETQYF
TRBV5-1	TRBJ2-7	CASSLEYEQYF
TRBV27	TRBJ2-1	CASSLGKMPYNEQFF
TRBV12-3/TRBV12-4	TRBJ2-1	CASSRRSEQFF
TRBV28	TRBJ2-1	CDSMERGGTNEQFF
TRBV30	TRBJ1-1	CAWSVGQGPEAFF
TRBV5-1	TRBJ2-4	CDSSLPFAAAGTGQNIQYF